One and the same sample provided the 28 T cell receptor beta chains below, sequenced in a study of T-cell memory formation after mild COVID-19. One entry per CDR3 protein results from TCRdb running MiXCR on the 5' RACE reads. The table shows about 140,000 distinct CDR3 sequences, with more than 12% occurring only once. The specimen sequenced was PBMCs or a T cell subset sorted from them (not recorded which). These receptors all come from an adult woman who had mild COVID-19 (a few samples of this study predate the infection). Cell type and time point are not known.

This clonotype appeared a few times. The chain is built from TRBV5-4 and TRBJ2-1, with TRBD1 matching 7 bases. V trimming: 4 bases; J trimming: 3 bases; junction bases outside the gene matches: 7. Germline CDR1 SGHNT, CDR2 YYREEE (reference sequence). The length of the CDR3 is 15 residues. The CDR3 sequence: CASSLEGARYNEQFF. CDR3 DNA: TGTGCCAGCAGCCTCGAGGGGGCGCGCTACAATGAGCAGTTCTTC.

This clonotype was observed a few times. The chain uses TRBV3-1 and TRBJ2-7; 10 nucleotides align to TRBD2. The CDR3 sequence is 13 residues long. With V trimmed by 6 bases and J by 7 bases, 6 bases remained unmatched. Germline CDR1 and CDR2: LGHDT and YNNKEL (reference sequence). The CDR3 region is CASRLAGKDEQYF. The CDR3 nucleotides are TGTGCCAGCAGACTAGCGGGAAAGGATGAGCAGTACTTC.

This rearrangement joins TRBV6-6 to TRBJ2-3, with D unresolved. Trimming cost V 3 bases and J 3 bases, with 7 bases left between them. CDR3 size: 13 residues. Germline CDR1 MNHNY, CDR2 SVGAGI (reference sequence). CDR3 nucleotides: TGTGCCAGCAGTTATAAACGGACAGATACGCAGTATTTT. Protein product: CASSYKRTDTQYF.

This clonotype came up many times. This chain connects TRBV7-8 to TRBJ2-5; weak D call: TRBD1 (6 bases). Germline CDR1 reads SGHVS; CDR2 reads FQNEAQ. CDR3 size: 17 residues. V gave up 0 bases and J gave up 4 bases, with 18 bases separating them. The CDR3 sequence is CASSLAVPGTPGETQYF. The CDR3 nucleotides are TGTGCCAGCAGCTTAGCTGTGCCCGGGACACCGGGAGAGACCCAGTACTTC.

This clonotype was detected a few times. This chain's CDR3 is CASSFGIPSYNEQFF. CDR3 in DNA: TGCGCCAGCAGTTTCGGTATCCCCTCCTACAATGAGCAGTTCTTC. The chain carries TRBV23-1 and TRBJ2-1; D call uncertain. TRBV23-1 is reported as an ORF; its role is uncertain. CDR3 length equals 15 residues. Trimming removed 5 bases at V and 0 bases at J, with 11 bases between.

This rearrangement joins TRBV25-1 to TRBJ1-1; D not resolved. Germline CDR1 MGHDK, CDR2 SYGVNS. V was shortened by 9 bases and J by 1 base, with 9 bases between the two germline ends. The CDR3 totals 12 residues. Written as DNA, the CDR3 is TGTGCCAGGGCTTGGGGGAACACTGAAGCTTTCTTT. Amino acids: CARAWGNTEAFF.

This chain uses TRBV24-1 with TRBJ2-7; D may be TRBD1 (7 bases). Germline CDR1 is KGHDR and CDR2 is SFDVKD. The CDR3 has 16 residues. The V end lost 5 bases, the J end lost 4 bases, and 20 bases lay between the germline ends. The CDR3 loop reads CATSATGQGGRYEQYF. For the CDR3, the DNA is TGTGCCACCAGTGCTACCGGCCAGGGGGGCCGATACGAGCAGTACTTC.

J is TRBJ2-3 and V is TRBV20-1; D call uncertain. The CDR3 sequence is 14 residues long. Germline loops: CDR1 DFQATT, CDR2 SNEGSKA (reference sequence). Trimming took off 2 bases at V and 0 bases at J, with 9 bases between the two ends. CDR3 sequence reads: CSARLSYSTDTQYF. DNA of the CDR3: TGCAGTGCTAGACTCTCCTATAGCACAGATACGCAGTATTTT.

V usage is TRBV6-5 and J usage is TRBJ2-3, with 7 bases aligning to TRBD2. The trim removed 0 bases at V and 3 bases at J, leaving 3 bases unmatched. The CDR3 length is 15 residues. The germline V gene encodes CDR1 MNHEY and CDR2 SVGAGI. The DNA for the CDR3 is TGTGCCAGCAGTTACTCCGGCGGGGGAACAGATACGCAGTATTTT. Residues: CASSYSGGGTDTQYF.

The rearrangement joins TRBV6-2 or TRBV6-3 to TRBJ1-2; the D gene is possibly TRBD1 (5 bases). The CDR3 extends over 12 amino acids. In germline, CDR1 is MNHEY, CDR2 SVGEGT. V was pared by 5 bases and J by 2 bases, with 6 bases between. The CDR3 protein is CASSPGNYGYTF. CDR3 DNA sequence: TGTGCCAGCAGTCCAGGGAACTATGGCTACACCTTC.

The rearrangement joins TRBV12-3 or TRBV12-4 to TRBJ2-2; TRBD1 might be the D (5 bases). Deletions cut 9 bases from V and 0 bases from J, with 11 bases between. This CDR3 is 14 amino acids long. CDR3: CASHDRANTGELFF. The CDR3 coding sequence is TGTGCCAGTCACGACAGAGCGAACACCGGGGAGCTGTTTTTT.

This rearrangement joins TRBV5-1 to TRBJ2-3, with a weak D call TRBD2 (5 bases). Trimming removed 4 bases at V and 1 base at J, with 13 bases between. Germline CDR1 and CDR2: SGHRS and YFSETQ. The CDR3 totals 15 residues. In DNA form, the CDR3 reads TGCGCCAGCAGCCCTCTAGGGAGAGGCACAGATACGCAGTATTTT. It encodes CASSPLGRGTDTQYF.

The chain employs TRBV7-2 and TRBJ2-1; TRBD2 agrees at 9 bases. The CDR3 runs 16 residues. Per the germline V gene, CDR1 is SGHTA and CDR2 is FQGNSA. With 5 bases clipped from V and 5 bases from J, the junction kept 10 bases outside the gene matches. The CDR3, as DNA: TGTGCCAGCAGCCCCCGCGGGGGGGGGATTAACAATGAGCAGTTCTTC. This translates into CASSPRGGGINNEQFF.

In its sample, this clonotype was seen a few times. The CDR3 DNA is TGTGCCAGCAGTTTACTTGGGCAGGCTGGTTACGAGCAGTACTTC. Translating gives CASSLLGQAGYEQYF. The chain combines TRBV12-3 or TRBV12-4 with TRBJ2-7; D gene unclear. Trimming cost V 2 bases and J 4 bases, with 15 bases left between them. The CDR3 spans 15 residues.

There are a few counts of this clonotype. The V call is TRBV4-3, the J call TRBJ2-7, with 8 bases aligning to TRBD2. Germline V gene lookup returns CDR1 LGHNA and CDR2 YSLEER. CDR3 length: 14 amino acids. Losses at the gene ends were 0 bases for V and 5 bases for J; bases not matched to a gene: 3. CDR3 bases: TGCGCCAGCAGCCAAGACGCGGGAGGCGACGAGCAGTACTTC. Its protein is CASSQDAGGDEQYF.

The table lists this clonotype with a few counts. This chain uses TRBV7-7 with TRBJ2-1; no definite D call. Trimming removed 0 bases from V and 5 bases from J, with 8 bases in between. Per the germline V gene, CDR1 is SSHAT and CDR2 is FNYEAQ (reference sequence). This CDR3 has 14 amino acids. The DNA for the CDR3 is TGTGCCAGCAGCTTAGCGTCGGGTAACAATGAGCAGTTCTTC. Its protein is CASSLASGNNEQFF.

V is TRBV3-1 and J is TRBJ2-2; D is undetermined. Germline V gene sequence: CDR1 LGHDT, CDR2 YNNKEL (reference sequence). Deletions cut 5 bases from V and 4 bases from J, with 14 bases between. The CDR3 is 15 residues long. CDR3 protein: CASSAPGSATGELFF. CDR3 coding DNA: TGTGCCAGCAGCGCACCAGGAAGCGCCACCGGGGAGCTGTTTTTT.

This clonotype was detected ten times or more. This rearrangement joins TRBV7-2 to TRBJ2-1; 12 bases are shared with TRBD2. The CDR3 runs 18 residues. Germline CDR1 reads SGHTA; CDR2 reads FQGNSA. V lost 2 bases and J lost 7; bases outside the gene matches: 12. Written as DNA, the CDR3 is TGTGCCAGCAGCTTACAACTTAGACTAGCGGGAGATATAAATGAGCAGTTCTTC. Translation gives CASSLQLRLAGDINEQFF. The full variable domain, its missing parts supplied by reference TRBV7-2 and TRBJ2-1, is GAGVSQSPSNKVTEKGKDVELRCDPISGHTALYWYRQSLGQGLEFLIYFQGNSAPDKSGLPSDRFSAERTGGSVSTLTIQRTQQEDSAVYLCASSLQLRLAGDINEQFFGPGTRLTVL.

The rearrangement uses TRBV20-1 and TRBJ2-7; possibly TRBD2 for D (5 bases). The V gene lost 6 bases and the J gene lost 6 bases, with 24 bases spanning the gap. The CDR3 loop spans 15 amino acids. Germline CDR1 is DFQATT and CDR2 is SNEGSKA (reference sequence). This CDR3 reads CSASREEGLWGEQYF. In DNA, the CDR3 is TGCAGTGCCTCTAGAGAAGAGGGCCTCTGGGGCGAGCAGTACTTC.

The sample holds a few counts of this clonotype. This chain connects TRBV3-1 to TRBJ1-4; possible D gene TRBD1, 5 bases. V was cut by 0 bases and J by 4 bases, with 15 bases left in between. CDR1 and CDR2 from the germline V gene are LGHDT and YNNKEL (reference sequence). CDR3 length equals 17 residues. This chain's CDR3 is CASSQDSGGLLNEKLFF. CDR3 sequence (DNA): TGTGCCAGCAGCCAAGATTCCGGGGGACTGCTTAATGAAAAACTGTTTTTT.

The genes are TRBV4-1 and TRBJ2-2, with D perhaps TRBD1 or TRBD2 (5 bases each). Germline CDR1 and CDR2: MGHRA and YSYEKL. The CDR3 contains 16 residues. The V and J ends lost 0 bases and 6 bases respectively, with 14 bases between them. This chain's CDR3 is CASSQDRDRRAGELFF. CDR3 bases: TGCGCCAGCAGCCAAGATCGGGACCGCCGCGCCGGGGAGCTGTTTTTT.

This clonotype was seen more than once but under ten times. V gene TRBV12-3 or TRBV12-4 combines with J gene TRBJ2-7, with TRBD2 identical over 8 bases. After removal of 8 bases from V and 5 bases from J, the junction contained 11 bases not matched to a gene. There are 14 residues in the CDR3. CDR3 coding DNA: TGTGCCAGCGGGGGGCGGCGGGAGGTCGACGAGCAGTACTTC. Protein product: CASGGRREVDEQYF.

CDR3 protein: CASSFRGDREEQYF. The DNA of the CDR3 is TGTGCCAGCAGCTTCCGAGGGGACAGGGAAGAGCAGTACTTC. This chain joins TRBV7-6 and TRBJ2-7; TRBD1 agrees at 9 bases. The CDR3 has 14 residues. Germline V gene lookup returns CDR1 SGHVS and CDR2 FNYEAQ. The V segment lost 3 bases and the J segment 7 bases; nucleotides outside the gene matches: 7.

This clonotype was seen a handful of times. V is TRBV30 and J is TRBJ2-3; tentative D call: TRBD1 (6 bases). The V end lost 0 bases, the J end lost 6 bases, and 13 bases lay between the germline ends. In germline, CDR1 is GTSNPN, CDR2 SVGIG (reference sequence). This CDR3 has 14 amino acids. CDR3 protein: CAWSVQGPPDTQYF. CDR3 in DNA: TGTGCCTGGAGTGTACAGGGCCCCCCGGATACGCAGTATTTT.

V is TRBV10-3 and J is TRBJ2-1; D is ambiguous. The CDR3 runs 15 residues. CDR1 is ENHRY, CDR2 SYGVKD, per germline. V lost 3 bases and J 2 bases, leaving 11 bases between the germline ends. CDR3 sequence reads: CAISELLMPYNEQFF. The CDR3 coding sequence is TGTGCCATCAGTGAACTATTAATGCCCTACAATGAGCAGTTCTTC.

This clonotype has more than one count but fewer than ten. The chain is built from TRBV12-3 or TRBV12-4 and TRBJ1-1, with a tentative D call TRBD1 (6 bases). The CDR3 length is 15 residues. Trimming cost V 6 bases and J 2 bases, with 16 bases left between them. The CDR3 region has the DNA TGTGCCAGCAGCCTCCGCGAGGGGGGCAACACTGAAGCTTTCTTT. This codes for CASSLREGGNTEAFF.

This clonotype was counted only a few times. The rearrangement joins TRBV5-1 to TRBJ2-5; 9 bases agree with TRBD1. Germline assignment: CDR1 SGHRS and CDR2 YFSETQ. This CDR3 region has 14 residues. With V trimmed by 4 bases and J by 2 bases, 3 bases remained unmatched. CDR3 protein: CASSPDRGQETQYF. The CDR3 DNA reads as TGCGCCAGCAGCCCTGACAGGGGGCAAGAGACCCAGTACTTC.

A few counts support this clonotype. The rearrangement uses TRBV9 and TRBJ2-1; TRBD2 matches at 8 bases. J gave up 4 bases and V 1 base, and 4 bases lay outside the gene matches. This CDR3 has 15 residues. The germline gives CDR1 SGDLS, CDR2 YYNGEE. The DNA of the CDR3 is TGTGCCAGCAGCGTATACGGGGGGGAATACAATGAGCAGTTCTTC. Protein sequence: CASSVYGGEYNEQFF. Based on the CDR3 plus reference TRBV9 and TRBJ2-1, the full variable domain is DSGVTQTPKHLITATGQRVTLRCSPRSGDLSVYWYQQSLDQGLQFLIQYYNGEERAKGNILERFSAQQFPDLHSELNLSSLELGDSALYFCASSVYGGEYNEQFFGPGTRLTVL.